Reported below is one TCR beta chain. Its antigen is currently unknown. The repertoire was sequenced with immunoSEQ multiplex PCR; TCRdb's copy has only in-frame clones and lacks some. The sample lists around 40,000 clones, over 80% occurring once. This record belongs to a study of PD-1 blockade in mismatch repair-deficient tumors. Study observations and caveats: Tumor-resident clones, often absent from pretreatment blood, expanded after pembrolizumab and then contracted.

With 5 bases clipped from V and 3 bases from J, the junction kept 8 bases outside the gene matches. CDR3 size: 16 residues. Germline lookup yields CDR1 SNHLY and CDR2 FYNNEI. The gene calls are TRBV2 and TRBJ2-4; 9 bases fit TRBD1. Sequencing was performed on PBMCs, taken about 38 weeks after starting pembrolizumab. The source is an adult with mismatch repair-deficient cancer. CDR3 nucleotide sequence: TGTGCCAGCAGTTCCGACAGGGGGGGAAACAAAAACATTCAGTACTTC. Protein sequence: CASSSDRGGNKNIQYF.